This T cell receptor beta chain was captured in a study of CD8 T cells in Susac syndrome. Study conclusions and caveats: Susac syndrome CD4+ T cell repertoires showed no clonal expansion. Individuals included in the TCR sequencing and HLA analysis were acknowledged by the study to be relatively few in number.

For this clonotype: What it binds is not known.

The RNA, roughly 0.45 to 1 ug, was put through reverse transcription using random hexamers. From the immunoSEQ multiplex PCR reads, TCRdb called clonotypes with MiXCR, one entry per CDR3 protein. Here the sample spans under 200,000 distinct CDR3 sequences, 85% to 95% being singletons. Recently defined diagnostic criteria classed the Susac syndrome patients as definite or probable. Both CD4+ and CD8+ T cells were negatively isolated, and TEMRA cells underwent FACS enrichment. Per the germline V gene, CDR1 is MDHEN and CDR2 is SYDVKM. V shed 8 bases, J shed 3 bases, and the junction held 9 bases outside the gene matches. The CDR3 has 14 amino acids.

Sequencing was done on a sample of CD4+ T cells from PBMCs. The genes are TRBV28 and TRBJ2-7; 8 bases are a match to TRBD1. This clonotype was obtained from a human donor with Susac syndrome. The CDR3 protein is CASSSGTGYYEQYF. DNA of the CDR3: TGTGCCAGCTCCTCCGGGACAGGCTACTACGAGCAGTACTTC.